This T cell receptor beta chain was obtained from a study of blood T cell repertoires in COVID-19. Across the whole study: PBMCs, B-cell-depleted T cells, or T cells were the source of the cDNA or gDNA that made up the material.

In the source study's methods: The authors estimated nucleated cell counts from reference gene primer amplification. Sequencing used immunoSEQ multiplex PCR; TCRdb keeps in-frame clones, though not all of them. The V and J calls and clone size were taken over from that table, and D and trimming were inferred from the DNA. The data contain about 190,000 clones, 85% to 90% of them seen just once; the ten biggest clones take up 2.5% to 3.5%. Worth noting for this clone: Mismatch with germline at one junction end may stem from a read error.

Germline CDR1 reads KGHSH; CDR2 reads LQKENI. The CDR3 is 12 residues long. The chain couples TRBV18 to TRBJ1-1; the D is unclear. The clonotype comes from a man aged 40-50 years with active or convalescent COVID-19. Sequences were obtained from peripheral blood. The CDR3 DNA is TGTGCCAGCTCCCCACAAGAGCTTGAAGCTTTCTTT. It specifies CASSPQELEAFF.